The 30 T cell receptor beta chains given below trace back to one sample, sequenced in a study of T cell repertoires in cytomegalovirus infection. These receptors are not linked to any known antigen. A single record per CDR3 protein comes from TCRdb applying MiXCR to the reads. The table shows fewer than 1,000,000 distinct CDR3 sequences, with around 32% occurring only once. Material: cultured CD8+ T cells from PBMCs, obtained from culture after CMV antigen stimulation. The receptors originated from a human donor in good health (CMV status not recorded). Some clones in this sample may be carry-over from other donors' samples.

Turning to this clonotype: Compared with germline, one end of the junction differs, possibly owing to a read error. V gene TRBV4-1 combines with J gene TRBJ2-3; D may be TRBD1 or TRBD2 (6 bases each). In germline, CDR1 is MGHRA, CDR2 YSYEKL. The CDR3 is 15 amino acids. As DNA, the CDR3 is TGTGCCAGCAGCCCCGAGAGGGGGGCGACAGATACGCAGTATTTT. Protein product: CASSPERGATDTQYF.

This clonotype was observed a handful of times. V is TRBV11-2 and J is TRBJ2-1, with unresolved D. Germline lookup yields CDR1 SGHAT and CDR2 FQNNGV. Trimming took 2 bases from V and 0 from J, leaving 11 bases between them. CDR3 length equals 16 residues. The CDR3: CASSLWTPSSYNEQFF. The CDR3 DNA sequence: TGTGCCAGCAGCTTATGGACCCCGAGCTCCTACAATGAGCAGTTCTTC.

On this clonotype itself: This may come from a read error, since a much larger clone is one base off. V is TRBV7-2 and J is TRBJ2-7; weak D call: TRBD2 (5 bases). CDR1 and CDR2 from the germline V gene are SGHTA and FQGNSA. The CDR3 is 17 amino acids. CDR3 loop: CANSLTEGRDGKDEQYF. In DNA form, the CDR3 reads TGTGCCAACAGCTTAACAGAGGGCCGAGACGGCAAGGATGAGCAGTACTTC. The full variable domain, rest sourced from reference TRBV7-2 and TRBJ2-7, is GAGVSQSPSNKVTEKGKDVELRCDPISGHTALYWYRQSLGQGLEFLIYFQGNSAPDKSGLPSDRFSAERTGGSVSTLTIQRTQQEDSAVYLCANSLTEGRDGKDEQYFGPGTRLTVT.

The J gene is TRBJ2-1, the V gene TRBV7-6; 16 bases agree with TRBD2. There are 19 residues in the CDR3. The V and J ends lost 5 bases and 8 bases, in that order; junction bases with no gene match: 15. Germline values: CDR1 SGHVS, CDR2 FNYEAQ. The CDR3 sequence is CASSLRGLAGGLGSDEQFF. CDR3 DNA: TGTGCCAGCAGCCTCAGGGGACTAGCGGGGGGGTTAGGCTCGGATGAGCAGTTCTTC. Supplemented by reference TRBV7-6 and TRBJ2-1, the full variable domain reads GAGVSQSPRYKVTKRGQDVALRCDPISGHVSLYWYRQALGQGPEFLTYFNYEAQQDKSGLPNDRFSAERPEGSISTLTIQRTEQRDSAMYRCASSLRGLAGGLGSDEQFFGPGTRLTVL.

This clonotype was seen a handful of times. The V and J genes are TRBV7-9 and TRBJ2-1, with 12 bases identical to TRBD1. Germline V CDR1 and CDR2: SEHNR, FQNEAQ (reference sequence). Trimming at V came to 7 bases and at J to 7 bases, leaving 5 bases not matched to a gene. The CDR3 is made up of 14 amino acids. CDR3 sequence: CASKGQGAGNEQFF. CDR3 nucleotides: TGTGCCAGCAAGGGACAGGGGGCGGGGAATGAGCAGTTCTTC.

The chain is built from TRBV6-2 or TRBV6-3 and TRBJ1-1; D is unresolved. From germline, CDR1 is MNHEY and CDR2 SVGEGT. CDR3 length: 13 amino acids. The V end was cut by 4 bases, the J end by 6 bases, with 12 bases between. CDR3 coding DNA: TGTGCCAGCAGTTCCGGGTGGCGGGCTGAAGCTTTCTTT. Its translation is CASSSGWRAEAFF.

The V and J genes are TRBV4-1 and TRBJ1-5, with D unclear. Between the trimmed V and J ends, which lost 1 base and 0 bases, there was a span of 10 bases. CDR3 length: 16 residues. The germline gives CDR1 MGHRA, CDR2 YSYEKL. For the CDR3, the DNA is TGCGCCAGCAGCCAAGCGGTTACTGTTAGCAATCAGCCCCAGCATTTT. Translated: CASSQAVTVSNQPQHF.

This clonotype turned up a few times. J is TRBJ1-6 and V is TRBV10-2; D ambiguous. The V gene lost 8 bases and the J gene lost 5 bases, with 10 bases spanning the gap. Germline-derived CDR1 and CDR2 are WSHSY and SAAADI. The CDR3 is made up of 13 amino acids. CDR3 loop: CASWGSNNSPLHF. The CDR3 nucleotides read TGCGCCAGCTGGGGATCTAATAATTCACCCCTCCACTTT.

This clonotype has a single count. The genes are TRBV4-1 and TRBJ2-1; TRBD1 aligns across 8 bases. The length of the CDR3 is 16 residues. Germline CDR1 is MGHRA and CDR2 is YSYEKL. With 3 bases clipped from V and 6 bases from J, the junction kept 10 bases outside the gene matches. The CDR3 DNA reads TGCGCCAGCAGCCATATCGACAGGGGACCCCCCAATGAGCAGTTCTTC. Translating gives CASSHIDRGPPNEQFF.

The chain combines TRBV2 with TRBJ1-2; a weak D match, TRBD1 (5 bases). Between the trimmed V and J ends, which lost 0 bases and 4 bases, there was a span of 12 bases. Germline V gene lookup returns CDR1 SNHLY and CDR2 FYNNEI. The CDR3 contains 15 residues. In DNA form, the CDR3 reads TGTGCCAGCAGTGAAGCGGGGGAACTGATCTATGGCTACACCTTC. It translates to CASSEAGELIYGYTF.

V gene TRBV5-1 combines with J gene TRBJ2-3; D remains unclear. This CDR3 comprises 11 residues. With 4 bases removed from V and 6 bases from J, the gap between germline ends came to 6 bases. Germline assignment: CDR1 SGHRS and CDR2 YFSETQ. CDR3 sequence reads: CASSEMDTQYF. The CDR3 coding sequence is TGCGCCAGCAGCGAGATGGATACGCAGTATTTT.

The chain employs TRBV7-8 and TRBJ2-3; D unresolved. There are 16 residues in the CDR3. V lost 3 bases, J lost 7 bases, and 20 bases lay in between. Germline CDR1 and CDR2: SGHVS and FQNEAQ. The DNA of the CDR3 is TGTGCCAGCAGCTTTGGACCGGGCCGATTTGTGAATACGCAGTATTTT. Its translation is CASSFGPGRFVNTQYF.

The chain couples TRBV7-8 to TRBJ1-5, with a weak D call TRBD1 (5 bases). CDR3 length: 16 residues. In germline, CDR1 is SGHVS, CDR2 FQNEAQ. V was shortened by 4 bases and J by 6 bases, with 19 bases between the two germline ends. The CDR3 DNA reads TGTGCCAGCAGCTCCCGGGGGAACCTGGAGCTTCAGCCCCAGCATTTT. Protein product: CASSSRGNLELQPQHF. Filled out from reference TRBV7-8 and TRBJ1-5, the complete variable domain reads GAGVSQSPRYKVAKRGQDVALRCDPISGHVSLFWYQQALGQGPEFLTYFQNEAQLDKSGLPSDRFFAERPEGSVSTLKIQRTQQEDSAVYLCASSSRGNLELQPQHFGDGTRLSIL.

This chain uses TRBV12-3 or TRBV12-4 with TRBJ2-1; the D gene is possibly TRBD1 (5 bases). CDR3 length: 13 amino acids. Trimming shortened V by 3 bases and J by 5 bases, and 8 bases separated the two germline ends. CDR3 in DNA: TGTGCCAGCAGTTTGGGGCACCACAATGAGCAGTTCTTC. Its translation: CASSLGHHNEQFF.

Only a few counts were recorded for this clonotype. This chain joins TRBV14 and TRBJ2-5; D unresolved. Per germline, CDR1 SGHDN and CDR2 FVKESK. Trimming pared 0 bases from V and 5 bases from J, leaving 13 bases between. The CDR3 has 15 amino acids. CDR3 sequence reads: CASSQDIGSTETQYF. CDR3 sequence (DNA): TGTGCCAGCAGCCAAGATATAGGCTCCACGGAGACCCAGTACTTC. The whole variable domain, filled in from reference TRBV14 and TRBJ2-5, reads EAGVTQFPSHSVIEKGQTVTLRCDPISGHDNLYWYRRVMGKEIKFLLHFVKESKQDESGMPNNRFLAERTGGTYSTLKVQPAELEDSGVYFCASSQDIGSTETQYFGPGTRLLVL.

The V and J genes are TRBV7-3 and TRBJ2-1, with unresolved D. V was pared by 0 bases and J by 0 bases, with 9 bases between. The CDR3 is 16 amino acids. Germline CDR1 reads SGHTA; CDR2 reads FQGTGA. The DNA for the CDR3 is TGTGCCAGCAGCTTAACGACGCAGAGCTCCTACAATGAGCAGTTCTTC. As protein: CASSLTTQSSYNEQFF.

V and J are TRBV7-9 and TRBJ2-7; 8 nucleotides agree with TRBD2. V dropped 1 base and J dropped 5; count of bases not matched to a gene: 7. CDR1 is SEHNR, CDR2 FQNEAQ, per germline (reference sequence). This CDR3 is built from 15 residues. The CDR3 reads CASSLEFREGNEQYF. Here the CDR3 DNA reads TGTGCCAGCAGCTTAGAGTTTCGGGAGGGGAACGAGCAGTACTTC. The full variable domain, rest sourced from reference TRBV7-9 and TRBJ2-7, is DTGVSQNPRHKITKRGQNVTFRCDPISEHNRLYWYRQTLGQGPEFLTYFQNEAQLEKSRLLSDRFSAERPKGSFSTLEIQRTEQGDSAMYLCASSLEFREGNEQYFGPGTRLTVT.

This clonotype turned up a few times. The chain recombines TRBV19 with TRBJ1-2; the D is unclear. Germline lookup yields CDR1 LNHDA and CDR2 SQIVND (reference sequence). The CDR3 runs 13 residues. Trimming cost V 5 bases and J 1 base, with 8 bases left between them. The CDR3 DNA reads TGTGCCAGTAGTCCAAAGAGTAACTATGGCTACACCTTC. Translated: CASSPKSNYGYTF.

This chain joins TRBV28 and TRBJ1-1; D uncertain. CDR3 length equals 11 residues. Germline V lookup: CDR1 MDHEN, CDR2 SYDVKM. V was pared by 6 bases and J by 10 bases, with 12 bases between. The CDR3 nucleotides read TGTGCCAGCAGCACCGCAGGCGGAGCTTTCTTT. Its protein is CASSTAGGAFF.

This clonotype was observed a single time. This chain connects TRBV6-6 to TRBJ2-7, with 7 positions matching TRBD1. The CDR3 length is 18 residues. V lost 6 bases to trimming and J lost 1 base; unmatched junction nucleotides: 18. Germline values: CDR1 MNHNY, CDR2 SVGAGI (reference sequence). CDR3 sequence: CASRDWDREFPTSYEQYV. CDR3 bases: TGTGCCAGCAGGGACTGGGACAGAGAATTTCCCACTTCCTACGAGCAGTACGTC.

This clonotype was counted a few times. The genes are TRBV19 and TRBJ2-1, with TRBD1 identical over 8 bases. The germline V gene encodes CDR1 LNHDA and CDR2 SQIVND (reference sequence). The V segment lost 3 bases and the J segment 3 bases; nucleotides outside the gene matches: 1. This CDR3 is 14 amino acids long. The CDR3 coding sequence is TGTGCCAGTAGTATGGGGACAGGCTACAATGAGCAGTTCTTC. It specifies CASSMGTGYNEQFF.

The V call is TRBV7-9, the J call TRBJ2-1, with a possible D match to TRBD2 (6 bases). Between the trimmed V and J ends, which lost 5 bases and 5 bases, there was a span of 19 bases. Germline CDR1 SEHNR, CDR2 FQNEAQ (reference sequence). There are 16 residues in the CDR3. CDR3 region: CASSPREQRNHNEQFF. Here the CDR3 DNA reads TGTGCCAGCAGCCCCCGGGAGCAGCGGAACCACAATGAGCAGTTCTTC.

This clonotype has a handful of counts. This chain connects TRBV27 to TRBJ2-2; D assignment may be TRBD1 or TRBD2 (6 bases each). V dropped 6 bases and J dropped 4 bases, with 12 bases sitting between them. This CDR3 contains 14 residues. Germline V gene data show CDR1 as MNHEY and CDR2 as SMNVEV (reference sequence). CDR3 sequence (DNA): TGTGCCAGCAGCTGGGGGGCGGCCACCGGGGAGCTGTTTTTT. Translation gives CASSWGAATGELFF.

The V call is TRBV6-2 or TRBV6-3, the J call TRBJ2-5; no reliable D call. Trimming shortened V by 3 bases and J by 7 bases, and 15 bases separated the two germline ends. This CDR3 has 14 residues. Per germline, CDR1 MNHEY and CDR2 SVGEGT. This chain's CDR3 is CASSYKIRMRTQYF. The DNA of the CDR3 is TGTGCCAGCAGTTATAAGATCCGCATGAGGACCCAGTACTTC.

The gene calls are TRBV19 and TRBJ2-5; no reliable D call. The CDR3 contains 16 residues. Germline loops: CDR1 LNHDA, CDR2 SQIVND (reference sequence). V lost 7 bases and J 1 base, leaving 19 bases between the germline ends. CDR3 nucleotide sequence: TGTGCCAGTACGACCCACCTGAGCGCTTCCCAAGAGACCCAGTACTTC. Its protein is CASTTHLSASQETQYF.

The J gene is TRBJ2-2, the V gene TRBV13, with TRBD2 identical over 7 bases. Germline CDR1 and CDR2: PRHDT and FYEKMQ (reference sequence). This CDR3 is 16 amino acids long. Trimming took 2 bases from V and 7 from J; bases not matched to a gene: 10. CDR3 residues: CASSLRSLAEGGELFF. DNA of the CDR3: TGTGCCAGCAGCTTAAGATCTCTAGCGGAGGGCGGGGAGCTGTTTTTT.

As for this clonotype: A much larger clonotype is one base distant, so this may be a read error. The V call is TRBV7-2, the J call TRBJ2-1; tentative D call: TRBD2 (6 bases). V was pared by 4 bases and J by 0 bases, with 28 bases between. Germline V CDR1 and CDR2: SGHTA, FQGNSA. The CDR3 runs to 21 residues. The DNA of the CDR3 is TGTGCCAGCAGCTCCCCGCGAGGAGTTAGGCTAGCGACAAGCTCCTACAATGAGCAGTTCTTC. It codes for CASSSPRGVRLATSSYNEQFF.

The chain links TRBV7-8 to TRBJ1-4; D not resolved. The CDR3 consists of 14 residues. The V end lost 4 bases, the J end lost 3 bases, and 9 bases lay between the germline ends. In germline, CDR1 is SGHVS, CDR2 FQNEAQ. The CDR3 coding sequence is TGTGCCAGCAGCTCCTACGTCCCTAATGAAAAACTGTTTTTT. Its protein product is CASSSYVPNEKLFF.

This chain links TRBV29-1 with TRBJ2-2, with 15 bases fitting TRBD2. This CDR3 region has 17 residues. Trimming took 4 bases from V and 1 from J; bases not matched to a gene: 4. Germline V CDR1 and CDR2: SQVTM, ANQGSEA. The CDR3 DNA is TGCAGCGTTGCTGGACTAGCGGGGGGGAGGAACACCGGGGAGCTGTTTTTT. Amino acid sequence: CSVAGLAGGRNTGELFF.

For this clonotype: It may be a read error: a sequence one base away is much more abundant. Lacking the conserved final phenylalanine or tryptophan, this CDR3 likely reflects a read error. V gene TRBV7-2 combines with J gene TRBJ1-6; D remains unclear. The CDR3 covers 16 residues. V lost 1 base and J 5 bases, leaving 12 bases between the germline ends. Germline V lookup: CDR1 SGHTA, CDR2 FQGNSA. DNA for the CDR3: TGTGCCAGCAGCTTAGACCTGCCGCTTGATAATTCACCCCTCCACCTT. Protein product: CASSLDLPLDNSPLHL.